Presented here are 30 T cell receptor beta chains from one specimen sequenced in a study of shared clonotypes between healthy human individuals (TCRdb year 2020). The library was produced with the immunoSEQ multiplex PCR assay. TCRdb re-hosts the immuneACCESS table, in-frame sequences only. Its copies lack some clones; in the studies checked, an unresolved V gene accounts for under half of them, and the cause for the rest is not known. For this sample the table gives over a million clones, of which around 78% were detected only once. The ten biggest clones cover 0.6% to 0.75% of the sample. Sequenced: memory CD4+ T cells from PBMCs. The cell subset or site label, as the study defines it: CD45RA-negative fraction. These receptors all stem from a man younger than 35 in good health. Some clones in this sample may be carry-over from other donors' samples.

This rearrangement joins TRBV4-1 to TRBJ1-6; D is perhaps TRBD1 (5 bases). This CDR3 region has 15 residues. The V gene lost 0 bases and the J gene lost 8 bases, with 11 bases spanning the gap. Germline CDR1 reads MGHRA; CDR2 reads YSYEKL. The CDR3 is CASSQERGAYSPLHF. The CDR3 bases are TGCGCCAGCAGCCAAGAGAGGGGCGCTTATTCACCCCTCCACTTT.

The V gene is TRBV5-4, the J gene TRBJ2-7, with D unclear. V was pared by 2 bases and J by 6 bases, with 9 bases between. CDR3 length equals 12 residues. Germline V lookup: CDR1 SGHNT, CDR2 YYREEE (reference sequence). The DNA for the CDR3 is TGTGCCAGCAGCTTTCGGGTTGGCGAGCAGTACTTC. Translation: CASSFRVGEQYF. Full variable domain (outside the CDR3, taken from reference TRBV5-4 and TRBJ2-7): ETGVTQSPTHLIKTRGQQVTLRCSSQSGHNTVSWYQQALGQGPQFIFQYYREEENGRGNFPPRFSGLQFPNYSSELNVNALELDDSALYLCASSFRVGEQYFGPGTRLTVT.

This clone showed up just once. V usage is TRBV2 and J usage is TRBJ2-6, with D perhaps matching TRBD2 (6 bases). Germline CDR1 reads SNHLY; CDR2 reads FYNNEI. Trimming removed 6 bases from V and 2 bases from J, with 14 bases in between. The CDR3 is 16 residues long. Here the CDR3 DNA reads TGTGCCAGCAGCTCAACATGGGGGGCTGGGGCCAACGTCCTGACTTTC. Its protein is CASSSTWGAGANVLTF.

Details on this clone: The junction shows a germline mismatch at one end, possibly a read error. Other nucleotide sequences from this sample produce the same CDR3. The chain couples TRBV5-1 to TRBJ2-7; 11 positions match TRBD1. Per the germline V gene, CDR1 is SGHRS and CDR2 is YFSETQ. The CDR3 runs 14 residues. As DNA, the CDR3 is TGCGCTAGCAGTGGACAGGGGGCATCCTACGAGCAGTACTTC. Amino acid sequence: CASSGQGASYEQYF. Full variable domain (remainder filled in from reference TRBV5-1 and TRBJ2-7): KAGVTQTPRYLIKTRGQQVTLSCSPISGHRSVSWYQQTPGQGLQFLFEYFSETQRNKGNFPGRFSGRQFSNSRSEMNVSTLELGDSALYLCASSGQGASYEQYFGPGTRLTVT.

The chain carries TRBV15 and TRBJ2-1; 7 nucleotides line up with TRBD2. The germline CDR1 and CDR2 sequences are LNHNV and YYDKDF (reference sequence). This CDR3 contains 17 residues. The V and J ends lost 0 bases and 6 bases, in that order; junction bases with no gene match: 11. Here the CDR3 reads CATSRDFAGVGVNEQFF. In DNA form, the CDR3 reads TGTGCCACCAGCAGAGATTTTGCGGGAGTCGGGGTCAATGAGCAGTTCTTC.

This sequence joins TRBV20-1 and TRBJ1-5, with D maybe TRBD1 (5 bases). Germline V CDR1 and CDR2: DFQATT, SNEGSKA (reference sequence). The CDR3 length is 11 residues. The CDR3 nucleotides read TGCAGCCTATACGGGGGGGGAACCCAGCATTTT. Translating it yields CSLYGGGTQHF.

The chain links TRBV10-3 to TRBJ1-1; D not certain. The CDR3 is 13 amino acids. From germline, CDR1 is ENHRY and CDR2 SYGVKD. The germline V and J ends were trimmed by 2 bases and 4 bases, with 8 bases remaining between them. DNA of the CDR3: TGTGCCATCAGTGAGGAGCCCGGCACTGAAGCTTTCTTT. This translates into CAISEEPGTEAFF.

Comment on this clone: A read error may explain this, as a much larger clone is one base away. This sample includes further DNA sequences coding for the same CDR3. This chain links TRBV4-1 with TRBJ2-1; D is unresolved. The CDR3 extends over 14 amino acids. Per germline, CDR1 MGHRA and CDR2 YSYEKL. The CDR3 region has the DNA TGCGCTAGCAGCCAAGGCCTTTCCTACAATGAGCAGTTCTTC. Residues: CASSQGLSYNEQFF.

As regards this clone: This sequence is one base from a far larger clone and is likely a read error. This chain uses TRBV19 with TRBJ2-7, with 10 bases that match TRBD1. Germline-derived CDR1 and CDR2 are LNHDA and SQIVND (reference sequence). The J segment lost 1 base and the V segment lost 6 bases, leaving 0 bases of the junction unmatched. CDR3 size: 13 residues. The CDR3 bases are TGTGCCAGTAGGGGACAGGGGTCCTACGAGCAGTACTTC. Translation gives CASRGQGSYEQYF.

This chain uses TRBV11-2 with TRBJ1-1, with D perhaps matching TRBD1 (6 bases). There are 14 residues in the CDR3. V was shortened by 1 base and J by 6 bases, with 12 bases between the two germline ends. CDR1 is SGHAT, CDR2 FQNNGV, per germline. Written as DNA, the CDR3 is TGTGCCAGCAGCTTAGGGTGGGGGGGCGCTGAAGCTTTCTTT. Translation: CASSLGWGGAEAFF.

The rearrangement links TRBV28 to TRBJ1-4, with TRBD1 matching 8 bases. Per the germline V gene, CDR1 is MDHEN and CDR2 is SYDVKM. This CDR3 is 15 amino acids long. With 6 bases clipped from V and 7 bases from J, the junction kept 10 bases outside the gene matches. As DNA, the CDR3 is TGTGCCAGCAGCTCACCCCAGGGGGCAGGTGAAAAACTGTTTTTT. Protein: CASSSPQGAGEKLFF.

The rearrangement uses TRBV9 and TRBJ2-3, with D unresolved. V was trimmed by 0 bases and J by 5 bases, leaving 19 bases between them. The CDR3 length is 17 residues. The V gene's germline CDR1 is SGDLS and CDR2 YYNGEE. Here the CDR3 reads CASSVGIRQPLGDTQYF. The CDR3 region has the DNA TGTGCCAGCAGCGTAGGAATCAGGCAGCCCCTAGGAGATACGCAGTATTTT.

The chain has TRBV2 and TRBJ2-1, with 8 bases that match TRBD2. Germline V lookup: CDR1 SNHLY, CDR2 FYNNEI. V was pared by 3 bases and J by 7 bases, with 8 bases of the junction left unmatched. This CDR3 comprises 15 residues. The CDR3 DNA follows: TGTGCCAGCAGTGAGTACGGGAGGGCCTTGAATGAGCAGTTCTTC. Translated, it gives CASSEYGRALNEQFF.

CDR3 DNA sequence: TGTGCCAGCAGCCGCCCCCCGGAGACCCAGTACTTC. Translated: CASSRPPETQYF. This chain links TRBV6-6 with TRBJ2-5; D is uncertain. The length of the CDR3 is 12 residues. V lost 6 bases and J 5 bases, leaving 10 bases between the germline ends. Per the germline V gene, CDR1 is MNHNY and CDR2 is SVGAGI (reference sequence).

CDR3 in amino acids: CASSVGVGTAFYEQYF. The CDR3 DNA reads TGTGCCAGCAGCGTAGGGGTGGGGACAGCCTTCTACGAGCAGTACTTC. The chain is built from TRBV9 and TRBJ2-7; TRBD1 agrees at 7 bases. The CDR3 extends over 16 amino acids. The trim removed 0 bases at V and 3 bases at J, leaving 9 bases unmatched. Germline lookup yields CDR1 SGDLS and CDR2 YYNGEE.

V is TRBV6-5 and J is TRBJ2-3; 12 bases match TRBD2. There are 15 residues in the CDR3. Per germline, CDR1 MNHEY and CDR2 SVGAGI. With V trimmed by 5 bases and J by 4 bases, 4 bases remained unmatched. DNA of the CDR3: TGTGCCAGCAGTCTAGCGGGAGGGGGGGCAGATACGCAGTATTTT. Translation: CASSLAGGGADTQYF.

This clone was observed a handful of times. The CDR3 loop is CASSKALWHLAGPQETQYF. The CDR3 bases are TGTGCCAGCAGCAAAGCGCTTTGGCACTTAGCGGGCCCGCAAGAGACCCAGTACTTC. The chain joins TRBV21-1 to TRBJ2-5; no DNA check was done on the table's D call, TRBD2. TRBV21-1 is a pseudogene locus. This CDR3 is 19 amino acids long.

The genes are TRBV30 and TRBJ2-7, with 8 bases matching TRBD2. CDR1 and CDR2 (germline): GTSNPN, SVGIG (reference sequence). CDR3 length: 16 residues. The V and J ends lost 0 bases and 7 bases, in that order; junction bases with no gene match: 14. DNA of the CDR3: TGTGCCTGGAGTGTGGCCTCGACGGGAGGGCCATGGGAGCAGTACTTC. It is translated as CAWSVASTGGPWEQYF. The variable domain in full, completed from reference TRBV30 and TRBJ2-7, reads SQTIHQWPATLVQPVGSPLSLECTVEGTSNPNLYWYRQAAGRGLQLLFYSVGIGQISSEVPQNLSASRPQDRQFILSSKKLLLSDSGFYLCAWSVASTGGPWEQYFGPGTRLTVT.

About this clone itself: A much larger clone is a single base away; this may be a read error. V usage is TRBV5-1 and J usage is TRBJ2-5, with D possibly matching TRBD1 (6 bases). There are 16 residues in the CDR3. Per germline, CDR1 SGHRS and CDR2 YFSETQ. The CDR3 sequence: CASSLAQGNDQEAQYF. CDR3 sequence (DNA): TGCGCCAGCAGCTTGGCTCAGGGGAATGACCAAGAGGCCCAGTACTTC.

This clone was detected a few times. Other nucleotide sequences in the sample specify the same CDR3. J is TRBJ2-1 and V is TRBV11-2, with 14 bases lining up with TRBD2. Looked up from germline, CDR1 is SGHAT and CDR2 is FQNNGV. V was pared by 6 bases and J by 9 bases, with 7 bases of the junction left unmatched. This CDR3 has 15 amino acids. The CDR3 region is CASRRGLAGVLEQFF. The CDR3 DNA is TGTGCCAGCAGACGGGGACTAGCGGGAGTCCTTGAGCAGTTCTTC.

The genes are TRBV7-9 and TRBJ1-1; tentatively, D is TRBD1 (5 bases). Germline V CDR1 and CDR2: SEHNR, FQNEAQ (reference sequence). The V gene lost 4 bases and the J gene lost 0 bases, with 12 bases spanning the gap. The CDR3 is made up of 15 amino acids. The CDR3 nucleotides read TGTGCCAGCAGCTCGACATACAGGTTGAACACTGAAGCTTTCTTT. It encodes CASSSTYRLNTEAFF.

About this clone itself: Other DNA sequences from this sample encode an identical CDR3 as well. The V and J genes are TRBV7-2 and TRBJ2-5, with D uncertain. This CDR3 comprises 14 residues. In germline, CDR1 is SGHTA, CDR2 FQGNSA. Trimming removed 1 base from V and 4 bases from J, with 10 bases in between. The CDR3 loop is CASSLGYSGETQYF. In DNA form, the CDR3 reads TGTGCCAGCAGCTTAGGGTACTCTGGAGAGACCCAGTACTTC.

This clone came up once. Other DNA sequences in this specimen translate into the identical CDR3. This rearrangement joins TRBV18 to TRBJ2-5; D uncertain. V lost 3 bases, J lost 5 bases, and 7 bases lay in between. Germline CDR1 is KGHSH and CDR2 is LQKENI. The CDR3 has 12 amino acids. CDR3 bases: TGTGCCAGCTCACCGACCTTGGAGACCCAGTACTTC. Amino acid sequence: CASSPTLETQYF.

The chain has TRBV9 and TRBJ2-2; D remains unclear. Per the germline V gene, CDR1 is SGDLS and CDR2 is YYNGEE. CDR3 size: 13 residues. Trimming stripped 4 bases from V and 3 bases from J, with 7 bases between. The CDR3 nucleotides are TGTGCCAGCAGCCGCCAGGACACCGGGGAGCTGTTTTTT. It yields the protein CASSRQDTGELFF.

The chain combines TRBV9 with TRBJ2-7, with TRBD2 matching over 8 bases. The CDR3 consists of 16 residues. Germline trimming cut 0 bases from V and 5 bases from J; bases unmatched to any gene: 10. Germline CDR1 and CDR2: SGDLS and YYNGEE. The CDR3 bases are TGTGCCAGCAGCGTAGGGGTAAGCGGGAGCCTCCACGAGCAGTACTTC. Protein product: CASSVGVSGSLHEQYF.

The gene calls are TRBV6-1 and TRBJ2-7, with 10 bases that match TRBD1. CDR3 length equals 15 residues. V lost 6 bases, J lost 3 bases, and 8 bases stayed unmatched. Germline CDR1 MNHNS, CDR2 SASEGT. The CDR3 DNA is TGTGCCAGCAGCGCCCGGGACAGGGGAGTCTACGAGCAGTACTTC. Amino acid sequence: CASSARDRGVYEQYF.

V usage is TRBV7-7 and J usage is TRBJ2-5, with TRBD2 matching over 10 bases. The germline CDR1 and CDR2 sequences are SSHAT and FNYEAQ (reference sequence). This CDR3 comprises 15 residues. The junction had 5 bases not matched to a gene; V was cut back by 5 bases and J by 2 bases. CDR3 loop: CASSQGLAEQETQYF. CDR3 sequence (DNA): TGTGCCAGCAGCCAAGGACTAGCGGAACAAGAGACCCAGTACTTC. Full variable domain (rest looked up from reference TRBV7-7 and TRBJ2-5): GAGVSQSPRYKVTKRGQDVTLRCDPISSHATLYWYQQALGQGPEFLTYFNYEAQPDKSGLPSDRFSAERPEGSISTLTIQRTEQRDSAMYRCASSQGLAEQETQYFGPGTRLLVL.

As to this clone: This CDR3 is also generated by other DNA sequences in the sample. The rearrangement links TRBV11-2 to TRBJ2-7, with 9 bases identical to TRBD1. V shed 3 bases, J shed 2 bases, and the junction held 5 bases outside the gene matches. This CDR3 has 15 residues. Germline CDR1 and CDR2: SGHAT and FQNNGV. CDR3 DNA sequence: TGTGCCAGCAGCTTTACGACAGGGGGAACCTACGAGCAGTACTTC. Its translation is CASSFTTGGTYEQYF.

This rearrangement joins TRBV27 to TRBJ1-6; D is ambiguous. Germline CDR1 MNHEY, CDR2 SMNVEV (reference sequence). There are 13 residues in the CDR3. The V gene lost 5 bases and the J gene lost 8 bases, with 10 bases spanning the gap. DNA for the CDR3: TGTGCCAGCAGTAAGCAGGAGTATTCACCCCTCCACTTT. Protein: CASSKQEYSPLHF.

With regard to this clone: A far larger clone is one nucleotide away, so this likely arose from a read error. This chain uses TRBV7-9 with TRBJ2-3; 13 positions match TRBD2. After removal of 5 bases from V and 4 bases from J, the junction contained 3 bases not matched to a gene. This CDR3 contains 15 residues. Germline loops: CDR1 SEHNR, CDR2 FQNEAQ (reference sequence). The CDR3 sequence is CASSPGLAGADTQYF. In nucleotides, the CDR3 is TGTGCCAGCAGCCCCGGACTAGCGGGAGCAGATACGCAGTATTTT.